A single sample is the source of the 10 T cell receptor beta chains below, sequenced in a study of shared clonotypes between healthy human individuals. Using immunoSEQ multiplex PCR, the repertoire was profiled, and TCRdb retains in-frame clones only, with some absent. The sample has under 2,500,000 clones; around 95% are singletons. Sequencing was carried out using naive CD4+ T cells sorted from blood. This sample's subset: CD45RA+ positively selected. These receptors originate from a man aged 18 to 30 in good health.

The chain carries TRBV29-1 and TRBJ1-1; D ambiguous. V lost 4 bases and J lost 0, with 9 bases in between. The CDR3 length is 13 residues. CDR1 and CDR2 from the germline V gene are SQVTM and ANQGSEA. CDR3 region: CSVGKPMNTEAFF. The CDR3 nucleotides are TGCAGCGTTGGTAAGCCTATGAACACTGAAGCTTTCTTT.

The chain links TRBV28 to TRBJ2-7; 7 bases match TRBD1. The J segment lost 3 bases and the V segment lost 5 bases, leaving 13 bases of the junction unmatched. Germline-derived CDR1 and CDR2 are MDHEN and SYDVKM. The CDR3 consists of 16 residues. The CDR3 DNA sequence: TGTGCCAGCAGTCTAGGGGACAGCGCAATAATCTACGAGCAGTACTTC. Translation gives CASSLGDSAIIYEQYF.

This rearrangement joins TRBV28 to TRBJ1-5; 8 positions match TRBD1. V was pared by 4 bases and J by 3 bases, with 5 bases of the junction left unmatched. This CDR3 is 15 amino acids long. CDR1 MDHEN and CDR2 SYDVKM come from the germline V gene. CDR3 sequence (DNA): TGTGCCAGCAGTTCTTGGCAGGGGGCCAATCAGCCCCAGCATTTT. This sequence encodes CASSSWQGANQPQHF.

This chain links TRBV4-1 with TRBJ2-3; 9 bases match TRBD2. CDR3 length: 16 residues. The ends lost 0 bases at V and 3 bases at J; junction bases unmatched: 4. Germline-derived CDR1 and CDR2 are MGHRA and YSYEKL. CDR3 region: CASSQDWTSVTDTQYF. As DNA, the CDR3 is TGCGCCAGCAGCCAAGATTGGACTAGCGTGACAGATACGCAGTATTTT.

Concerning this clone itself: This specimen includes other DNA sequences encoding the same CDR3. The chain has TRBV20-1 and TRBJ1-2, with D perhaps TRBD1 (5 bases). From germline, CDR1 is DFQATT and CDR2 SNEGSKA (reference sequence). The CDR3 sequence is 11 residues long. V lost 6 bases and J 4 bases, leaving 9 bases between the germline ends. The CDR3 nucleotides are TGCAGTGCAACCGGGACCTATGGCTACACCTTC. Translation gives CSATGTYGYTF.

In its sample, this clone was seen a few times. The rearrangement uses TRBV2 and TRBJ2-7; D is possibly TRBD1 (6 bases). Germline V gene lookup returns CDR1 SNHLY and CDR2 FYNNEI. The CDR3 is 12 residues long. The ends were cut back, 6 bases at V and 7 bases at J, with 13 bases in the middle. CDR3 bases: TGTGCCAGCAGGCAACAGGGTGGTGAGCAGTACTTC. Protein sequence: CASRQQGGEQYF. Full variable domain (missing parts from reference TRBV2 and TRBJ2-7): EPEVTQTPSHQVTQMGQEVILRCVPISNHLYFYWYRQILGQKVEFLVSFYNNEISEKSEIFDDQFSVERPDGSNFTLKIRSTKLEDSAMYFCASRQQGGEQYFGPGTRLTVT.

This chain uses TRBV14 with TRBJ2-7; D call uncertain. Germline V gives CDR1 SGHDN, CDR2 FVKESK. V shed 0 bases and J shed 1 base, with 13 bases lying between them. There are 16 residues in the CDR3. CDR3 sequence (DNA): TGTGCCAGCAGCCAAGATTTCCTAGTCAGTTCCTACGAGCAGTACTTC. Translating it yields CASSQDFLVSSYEQYF.

This clone was observed a handful of times. The chain carries TRBV6-1 and TRBJ1-6; D is uncertain. The germline gives CDR1 MNHNS, CDR2 SASEGT. The CDR3 length is 15 residues. The ends were cut back, 4 bases at V and 11 bases at J, with 18 bases in the middle. The CDR3 sequence: CASSAYSQGVTPLHF. The CDR3 DNA reads as TGTGCCAGCAGTGCCTACAGCCAAGGCGTGACACCCCTCCACTTT.

J is TRBJ1-2 and V is TRBV15; D is unclear. CDR1 is LNHNV, CDR2 YYDKDF, per germline (reference sequence). V dropped 3 bases and J dropped 5 bases, with 13 bases sitting between them. This CDR3 region has 14 residues. The CDR3 DNA reads TGTGCCACCAGCAGGGACCCAGGTTCTTATGGCTACACCTTC. This encodes CATSRDPGSYGYTF.

The chain couples TRBV18 to TRBJ1-1; no definite D call. Germline CDR1 reads KGHSH; CDR2 reads LQKENI. The length of the CDR3 is 13 residues. V was cut by 0 bases and J by 10 bases, with 12 bases left in between. CDR3 in amino acids: CASSPPGSLGAFF. The CDR3 DNA is TGTGCCAGCTCACCACCGGGATCCCTAGGAGCTTTCTTT. Complete variable domain (other parts from reference TRBV18 and TRBJ1-1): NAGVMQNPRHLVRRRGQEARLRCSPMKGHSHVYWYRQLPEEGLKFMVYLQKENIIDESGMPKERFSAEFPKEGPSILRIQQVVRGDSAAYFCASSPPGSLGAFFGQGTRLTVV.